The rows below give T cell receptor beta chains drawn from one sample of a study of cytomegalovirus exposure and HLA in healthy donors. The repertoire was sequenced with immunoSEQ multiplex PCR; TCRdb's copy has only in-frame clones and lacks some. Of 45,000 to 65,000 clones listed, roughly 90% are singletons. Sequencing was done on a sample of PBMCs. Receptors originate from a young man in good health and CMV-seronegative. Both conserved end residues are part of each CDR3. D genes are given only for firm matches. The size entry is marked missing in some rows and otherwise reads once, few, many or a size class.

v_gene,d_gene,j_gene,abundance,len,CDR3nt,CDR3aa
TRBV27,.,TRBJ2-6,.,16,TGTGCCAGCAGTACAACAGGGACCTTAGGGGCCAACGTCCTGACTTTC,CASSTTGTLGANVLTF
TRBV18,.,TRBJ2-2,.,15,TGTGCCAGCTCACCAATCACAGGGAACACCGGGGAGCTGTTTTTT,CASSPITGNTGELFF
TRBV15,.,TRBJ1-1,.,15,TGTGCCACCAGCAGAGATGGGCAGACCAACACTGAAGCTTTCTTT,CATSRDGQTNTEAFF
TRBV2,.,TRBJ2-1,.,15,TGTGCCAGCAGTCTCTTGCGAGATAACCCCAATGAGCAGTTCTTC,CASSLLRDNPNEQFF
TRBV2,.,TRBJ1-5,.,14,TGTGCCAGCAGTGAAAGTACACCCAATCAGCCCCAGCATTTT,CASSESTPNQPQHF
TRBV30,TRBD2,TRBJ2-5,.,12,TGTGCCTGGAGTCCGACTAGCGGGACCCAGTACTTC,CAWSPTSGTQYF
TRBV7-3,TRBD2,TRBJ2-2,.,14,TGTGCCAGCAGCTTCGGGACTAGCACCGGGGAGCTGTTTTTT,CASSFGTSTGELFF
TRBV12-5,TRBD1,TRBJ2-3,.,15,TGTGCTAGTGGAAAACACGGGACAGGGGTGGGAACGCAGTATTTT,CASGKHGTGVGTQYF
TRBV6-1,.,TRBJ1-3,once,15,TGTGCCAGCAGTGCTTGGGGAGGATTGGGAAACACCATATATTTT,CASSAWGGLGNTIYF
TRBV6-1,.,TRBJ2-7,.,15,TGTGCCAGCAGAATTGGACGGTCAGGGTCCAACGAGCAGTACTTC,CASRIGRSGSNEQYF
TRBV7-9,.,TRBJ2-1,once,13,TGTGCCAGCAGCTCCCAGGTGGGCGCGGAGCAGTTCTTC,CASSSQVGAEQFF
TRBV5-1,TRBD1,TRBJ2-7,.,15,TGCGCCAGCAGCCCAAGGGGGACAGATTCCTACGAGCAGTACTTC,CASSPRGTDSYEQYF
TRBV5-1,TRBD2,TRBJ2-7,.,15,TGCGCCAGCAGCCTAGGACTAGCGGATACCTACGAGCAGTACTTC,CASSLGLADTYEQYF
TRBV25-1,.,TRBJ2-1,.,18,TGTGCCAGCAGTGGTGCCCCGGGTCGAGCGGCCTCCTACAATGAGCAGTTCTTC,CASSGAPGRAASYNEQFF
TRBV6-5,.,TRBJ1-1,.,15,TGTGCCAGCAGTGCCGTGAGGACAGTGAACACTGAAGCTTTCTTT,CASSAVRTVNTEAFF
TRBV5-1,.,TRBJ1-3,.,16,TGCACCAGCAGCTTGACCTACAGCTTCTCACGAAACACCATATATTTT,CTSSLTYSFSRNTIYF
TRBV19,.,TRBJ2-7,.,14,TGTGCCAGTAGTTTAAGTAGGACAGTCTACGAGCAGTACTTC,CASSLSRTVYEQYF
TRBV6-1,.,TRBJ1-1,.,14,TGTGCCAGCAGTGAAGCAGGGTCGGGGACTGAAGCTTTCTTT,CASSEAGSGTEAFF
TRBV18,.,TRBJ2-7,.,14,TGTGCCAGCTCACCTCAGGGGTCCTCCTACGAGCAGTACTTC,CASSPQGSSYEQYF
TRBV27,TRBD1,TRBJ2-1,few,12,TGTGCCAGCAGTTTAAATTCGGGACAGATCTTCTTC,CASSLNSGQIFF